The 30 T cell receptor beta chains below come from one sample, sequenced in a study of vaccination effects on CD4 cells after COVID-19 (dated by TCRdb to 2021 to 2024). The protocol used for the library was the immunoSEQ multiplex PCR assay. TCRdb retrieved this table from immuneACCESS and kept in-frame rearrangements only. Not all clones are present; in checked studies, unresolved V genes account for under half, and no reason is known for the remainder. This sample comprises about 73,000 clones, approximately 74% of them detected only once. The ten largest clones add up to around 2.9% of the sample. To identify antigen-specific CD4+ T cell clonotypes by their expansion, the ViraFEST assay first stimulated PBMC with viral peptide pools and then applied TCR sequencing. After around 11 days of culture, CD4+ T cells were isolated with the EasySep CD4+ T cell isolation kit. None of the healthy vaccine recipients had a prior SARS-CoV-2 infection, which was confirmed by nucleocapsid antibody tests that came back negative both before and after vaccination.

No antigens are known for them. The sequencing used CD4+ T cells from PBMCs cultured with HCoV-NL63 spike peptides, collected before COVID-19 vaccination. Per the publication, the cell subset or site label means: HCoV-NL63 spike overlapping peptide pool stimulation. Source of these receptors: a human donor who received a COVID-19 vaccine.

CDR3 region: CASSSGRINQPQHF. CDR3 bases: TGTGCCAGCAGTTCGGGACGGATCAATCAGCCCCAGCATTTT. The rearrangement uses TRBV6-2 or TRBV6-3 and TRBJ1-5; possible D gene TRBD1, 5 bases. Trimming removed 4 bases at V and 3 bases at J, with 10 bases between. Germline V CDR1 and CDR2: MNHEY, SVGEGT. The CDR3 extends over 14 amino acids.

The CDR3 coding sequence is TGTGCCAGCAGTGAATATCAGGGCGCCTGGACAGATACGCAGTATTTT. This translates into CASSEYQGAWTDTQYF. The genes are TRBV6-1 and TRBJ2-3; TRBD1 is a possible D gene (5 bases). This CDR3 is 16 amino acids long. Germline CDR1 reads MNHNS; CDR2 reads SASEGT. Deletions cut 2 bases from V and 3 bases from J, with 15 bases between.

The J gene is TRBJ1-2, the V gene TRBV18; tentatively, D is TRBD1 (6 bases). Germline V gives CDR1 KGHSH, CDR2 LQKENI. V lost 6 bases and J lost 3, with 11 bases in between. The CDR3 length is 13 residues. CDR3 amino acids: CASSRDMDYGYTF. The CDR3 DNA is TGTGCCAGCTCGCGGGACATGGACTATGGCTACACCTTC.

V usage is TRBV5-5 and J usage is TRBJ2-7; perhaps D is TRBD1 or TRBD2 (5 bases each). V lost 3 bases, J lost 2 bases, and 15 bases lay in between. In germline, CDR1 is SGHKS, CDR2 YYEKEE (reference sequence). The CDR3 contains 15 residues. The CDR3 reads CASSSPGRPTYEQYV. As DNA, the CDR3 is TGTGCCAGCAGCTCGCCGGGACGGCCAACCTACGAGCAGTACGTC.

This chain uses TRBV28 with TRBJ2-7; D gene unclear. Germline V gene sequence: CDR1 MDHEN, CDR2 SYDVKM. CDR3 length equals 13 residues. V dropped 5 bases and J dropped 2 bases, with 10 bases sitting between them. For the CDR3, the DNA is TGTGCCAGCAGTACACAGAGCGCCTACGAGCAGTACGTC. Protein: CASSTQSAYEQYV.

The chain links TRBV2 to TRBJ2-3; 8 positions match TRBD2. V gave up 8 bases and J gave up 4 bases; unmatched junction bases: 8. The V gene's germline CDR1 is SNHLY and CDR2 FYNNEI. The CDR3 is made up of 14 amino acids. The CDR3 sequence is CASRPGGAPDTQYF. For the CDR3, the DNA is TGTGCCAGCCGCCCCGGGGGGGCTCCAGATACGCAGTATTTT. The variable domain in full, completed from reference TRBV2 and TRBJ2-3, reads EPEVTQTPSHQVTQMGQEVILRCVPISNHLYFYWYRQILGQKVEFLVSFYNNEISEKSEIFDDQFSVERPDGSNFTLKIRSTKLEDSAMYFCASRPGGAPDTQYFGPGTRLTVL.

The chain joins TRBV19 to TRBJ2-5, with 8 nucleotides matching TRBD2. V shed 6 bases and J 4 bases; nucleotides not matched to a gene: 4. The CDR3 has 13 amino acids. Per germline, CDR1 LNHDA and CDR2 SQIVND (reference sequence). The chain's CDR3 is CASSIRGGETQYF. The CDR3 nucleotides are TGTGCCAGTAGCATACGGGGGGGAGAGACCCAGTACTTC.

The chain combines TRBV5-1 with TRBJ2-3; 8 nucleotides line up with TRBD2. From germline, CDR1 is SGHRS and CDR2 YFSETQ. V was pared by 4 bases and J by 13 bases, with 8 bases of the junction left unmatched. There are 12 residues in the CDR3. The DNA of the CDR3 is TGCGCCAGCAGCGCCGCCGGGACTAGTAAGTATTTT. Protein product: CASSAAGTSKYF.

The V call is TRBV6-5, the J call TRBJ1-2; D remains ambiguous. The V gene's germline CDR1 is MNHEY and CDR2 SVGAGI. V was shortened by 2 bases and J by 10 bases, with 14 bases between the two germline ends. The length of the CDR3 is 13 residues. CDR3 DNA: TGTGCCAGCAGTTACCCCGGAAACCCGAACTACACCTTC. Its protein product is CASSYPGNPNYTF.

The chain combines TRBV19 with TRBJ2-3, with 9 bases fitting TRBD2. Per the germline V gene, CDR1 is LNHDA and CDR2 is SQIVND (reference sequence). The CDR3 is 15 amino acids. Trimming removed 5 bases from V and 9 bases from J; junction bases left unmatched: 12. The DNA for the CDR3 is TGTGCCAGTAGTCCGGGCGGACTAGCGACTATCACGCAGTATTTT. This encodes CASSPGGLATITQYF.

This rearrangement joins TRBV6-5 to TRBJ1-2; TRBD1 agrees at 10 bases. Looked up from germline, CDR1 is MNHEY and CDR2 is SVGAGI. The junction had 5 bases not matched to a gene; V was cut back by 6 bases and J by 7 bases. The CDR3 has 13 residues. CDR3 nucleotide sequence: TGTGCCAGCAGGACAGGGGGCGATGGTGGCTACACCTTC. Its protein is CASRTGGDGGYTF.

This chain joins TRBV6-5 and TRBJ1-1; unclear D gene. The V and J ends lost 7 bases and 6 bases respectively, with 21 bases between them. Per the germline V gene, CDR1 is MNHEY and CDR2 is SVGAGI. This CDR3 comprises 15 residues. The CDR3, as DNA: TGTGCCAGCAACTTGGGCGGGTCCAATAGGGCTGAAGCTTTCTTT. Amino acid sequence: CASNLGGSNRAEAFF.

The rearrangement links TRBV7-2 to TRBJ1-2; the D gene is possibly TRBD1 (5 bases). Per germline, CDR1 SGHTA and CDR2 FQGNSA. V was pared by 0 bases and J by 4 bases, with 18 bases between. There are 17 residues in the CDR3. The CDR3 loop is CASSLAARVTTGYGYTF. In nucleotides, the CDR3 is TGTGCCAGCAGCTTAGCAGCCAGGGTAACGACCGGCTATGGCTACACCTTC. The complete variable domain, with remaining parts taken from reference TRBV7-2 and TRBJ1-2, reads GAGVSQSPSNKVTEKGKDVELRCDPISGHTALYWYRQSLGQGLEFLIYFQGNSAPDKSGLPSDRFSAERTGGSVSTLTIQRTQQEDSAVYLCASSLAARVTTGYGYTFGSGTRLTVV.

This chain joins TRBV2 and TRBJ1-5; 7 nucleotides align to TRBD1. Germline V gene sequence: CDR1 SNHLY, CDR2 FYNNEI. Trimming cost V 6 bases and J 6 bases; bases outside gene matches: 5. This CDR3 region has 13 residues. The CDR3 DNA reads TGTGCCAGCAGCGAACAGGGGATTCAGCCCCAGCATTTT. This encodes CASSEQGIQPQHF.

V gene TRBV6-6 combines with J gene TRBJ1-5; possibly TRBD1 for D (6 bases). In germline, CDR1 is MNHNY, CDR2 SVGAGI (reference sequence). The CDR3 covers 14 residues. V lost 6 bases and J 6 bases, leaving 15 bases between the germline ends. CDR3 amino acids: CASRTGGDGQPQHF. CDR3 DNA sequence: TGTGCCAGCAGAACCGGGGGCGACGGTCAGCCCCAGCATTTT.

The chain is built from TRBV15 and TRBJ2-3; D possibly corresponds to TRBD2 (5 bases). The V end lost 0 bases, the J end lost 0 bases, and 13 bases lay between the germline ends. The CDR3 sequence is 17 residues long. CDR1 and CDR2 from the germline V gene are LNHNV and YYDKDF (reference sequence). The CDR3 is CATSRDRGGSSTDTQYF. In nucleotides, the CDR3 is TGTGCCACCAGCAGAGATCGTGGAGGCTCTAGCACAGATACGCAGTATTTT.

The chain combines TRBV10-2 with TRBJ2-6, with D possibly being TRBD1 (6 bases). This CDR3 has 18 amino acids. Germline CDR1 reads WSHSY; CDR2 reads SAAADI. V lost 4 bases and J 0 bases, leaving 16 bases between the germline ends. The CDR3 here is CASSGGTRTVSGANVLTF. The CDR3 DNA reads TGCGCCAGCAGTGGGGGAACCCGGACAGTCTCTGGGGCCAACGTCCTGACTTTC.

The chain is built from TRBV14 and TRBJ2-1, with D perhaps TRBD2 (6 bases). Germline CDR1 SGHDN, CDR2 FVKESK. The CDR3 is 16 residues long. V was shortened by 1 base and J by 3 bases, with 13 bases between the two germline ends. CDR3 sequence (DNA): TGTGCCAGCAGCCAAGCCTGGGGGGTCCTCTACAATGAGCAGTTCTTC. Translating it yields CASSQAWGVLYNEQFF.

This clone was counted between two and nine times. The chain uses TRBV9 and TRBJ2-4; D not certain. The CDR3 length is 14 residues. Trimming took off 3 bases at V and 6 bases at J, with 13 bases between the two ends. The germline V gene has CDR1 SGDLS and CDR2 YYNGEE. DNA of the CDR3: TGTGCCAGCAGCGAGGCGCCACACTCAAACATTCAGTACTTC. Amino acid sequence: CASSEAPHSNIQYF.

The V gene is TRBV4-1, the J gene TRBJ2-3; D possibly uses TRBD1 or TRBD2 (5 bases each). V shed 0 bases and J shed 7 bases, with 23 bases lying between them. Germline V gene data show CDR1 as MGHRA and CDR2 as YSYEKL. The CDR3 contains 18 residues. The CDR3 here is CASSQEGLGTPTGHTQYF. The CDR3 DNA follows: TGCGCCAGCAGCCAAGAGGGTTTAGGGACGCCGACGGGGCATACGCAGTATTTT.

As concerns this clone: Other DNA variants within this sample encode the same CDR3. The gene calls are TRBV7-2 and TRBJ2-2; tentative D call: TRBD1 (5 bases). CDR1 and CDR2 (germline): SGHTA, FQGNSA. Deletions cut 5 bases from V and 3 bases from J, with 13 bases between. The CDR3 runs to 15 residues. The DNA for the CDR3 is TGTGCCAGCAGCCCCCAGGGCCGGGACACCGGGGAGCTGTTTTTT. The encoded protein is CASSPQGRDTGELFF.

The V call is TRBV20-1, the J call TRBJ2-7, with 7 bases matching TRBD1. The CDR3 has 11 residues. From germline, CDR1 is DFQATT and CDR2 SNEGSKA (reference sequence). V lost 5 bases, J lost 5 bases, and 3 bases stayed unmatched. For the CDR3, the DNA is TGCAGTGCTGTCAGGGGGAACGAGCAGTACGTC. Its translation is CSAVRGNEQYV.

The CDR3 spells CAWSVLDGGRNYGYTF. The CDR3 region has the DNA TGTGCCTGGAGTGTATTAGACGGCGGGAGGAACTATGGCTACACCTTC. The genes are TRBV30 and TRBJ1-2; D gene unclear. V lost 0 bases to trimming and J lost 2 bases, with 16 bases between them. The germline V gene has CDR1 GTSNPN and CDR2 SVGIG (reference sequence). This CDR3 has 16 amino acids.

V gene TRBV5-6 combines with J gene TRBJ1-6, with D perhaps TRBD1 (5 bases). V gave up 2 bases and J gave up 7 bases, with 19 bases separating them. Per germline, CDR1 SGHDT and CDR2 YYEEEE. The CDR3 is 17 amino acids. CDR3 nucleotide sequence: TGTGCCAGCAGCTTAAAAACGACAGCTGTCGAGAATTCACCCCTCCACTTT. Translation gives CASSLKTTAVENSPLHF.

This clone appeared a few times. The rearrangement links TRBV20-1 to TRBJ2-3; D is unresolved. Germline V lookup: CDR1 DFQATT, CDR2 SNEGSKA (reference sequence). Trimming stripped 3 bases from V and 4 bases from J, with 11 bases between. The CDR3 has 13 amino acids. The CDR3 sequence: CSASTTVADTQYF. The CDR3 DNA is TGCAGTGCTAGTACTACAGTGGCAGATACGCAGTATTTT.

Concerning this clone itself: At one end the junction does not follow the germline gene, possibly because of a read error. The chain joins TRBV12-3 or TRBV12-4 to TRBJ1-6; 9 bases match TRBD1. CDR3 size: 13 residues. The CDR3 protein is CASRLEDRGRFHF. The DNA of the CDR3 is TGTGCCAGCAGATTAGAGGACAGGGGAAGGTTCCACTTT.

CDR3 loop: CASSLRSTGDGETQYF. In DNA form, the CDR3 reads TGTGCCAGCAGCTTAAGATCGACAGGGGATGGCGAGACCCAGTACTTC. This rearrangement joins TRBV7-2 to TRBJ2-5, with TRBD1 matching over 8 bases. The germline V gene encodes CDR1 SGHTA and CDR2 FQGNSA. CDR3 size: 16 residues. Unmatched junction bases numbered 10, after V lost 2 bases and J lost 5 bases.

The sample holds a few counts of this clone. V and J are TRBV29-1 and TRBJ2-1; 7 positions match TRBD2. The CDR3 consists of 14 residues. Germline lookup yields CDR1 SQVTM and CDR2 ANQGSEA. The V and J ends lost 5 bases and 0 bases, in that order; junction bases with no gene match: 4. CDR3 DNA sequence: TGCAGCGTTATTTGGGGGGGCTCCTACAATGAGCAGTTCTTC. Translation gives CSVIWGGSYNEQFF.

The chain couples TRBV7-9 to TRBJ2-1; D remains ambiguous. This CDR3 comprises 15 residues. The ends were cut back, 5 bases at V and 0 bases at J, with 11 bases in the middle. The germline V gene has CDR1 SEHNR and CDR2 FQNEAQ (reference sequence). CDR3 bases: TGTGCCAGCAGCAAAGGTTTGAGCTCCTACAATGAGCAGTTCTTC. It specifies CASSKGLSSYNEQFF.

The chain uses TRBV6-5 and TRBJ2-7; D could derive from TRBD1 or TRBD2 (6 bases each). The germline V gene has CDR1 MNHEY and CDR2 SVGAGI. This CDR3 comprises 14 residues. With 8 bases removed from V and 1 base from J, the gap between germline ends came to 15 bases. CDR3 sequence (DNA): TGTGCCAGCCGGTGGGGGGCTGAGTCCTACGAGCAGTACGTC. Protein product: CASRWGAESYEQYV.